What follows describes a single T cell receptor (beta chain). Antigen unknown. This table comes from immunoSEQ multiplex PCR, and its TCRdb copy is limited to in-frame clones, with some not included. In the table there are roughly 97,000 clones, 89% of which are singletons. Per the germline V gene, CDR1 is KGHSH and CDR2 is LQKENI. Losses at the gene ends were 4 bases for V and 7 bases for J; bases not matched to a gene: 4. This CDR3 has 14 amino acids. The data were obtained in a study of T cell responses to AZD1222 COVID-19 vaccine. Study summary: Pooling covered second doses at about 4 or about 12 weeks.

Broader study findings: Mostly white British, mostly female donors; authors suggested clonal diversity may be underestimated. Two AZD1222 administrations were followed by greater Spike-specific TCR breadth and depth. The reported proportion of spike-specific TCRs targeting unmutated variant regions was nearly half.

The chain has TRBV18 and TRBJ1-4; 9 bases are shared with TRBD1. This TCR was sampled from an adult in good health. The sample was peripheral blood, taken on day 0 of AZD1222 vaccination. The CDR3: CASSQGTGSEKLFF. Written as DNA, the CDR3 is TGTGCCAGCTCACAAGGGACAGGGTCTGAAAAACTGTTTTTT.